These 14 T cell receptor beta chains came from one sample sequenced in a study of shared clonotypes between healthy human individuals. The naive CD8 subset, CD45RO-negative cells positively selected for CCR7, excluded terminally differentiated effector memory CD45RA+ cells. Produced via immunoSEQ multiplex PCR; TCRdb's table is partial and in-frame only. Among 2 million to 2.5 million clones listed, 85% to 95% were seen once. Sequences were obtained from naive CD8+ T cells from PBMCs. These receptors were taken from a man younger than 35 in good health. Some clones in this sample may be carry-over from other donors' samples.

V gene TRBV28 combines with J gene TRBJ1-4, with D possibly TRBD1 on 6 matching bases. Germline V gene data show CDR1 as MDHEN and CDR2 as SYDVKM. There are 16 residues in the CDR3. The ends were cut back, 6 bases at V and 4 bases at J, with 18 bases in the middle. The CDR3 loop is CASSVYRDPFNEKLFF. CDR3 DNA: TGTGCCAGCAGCGTATACAGGGATCCCTTTAATGAAAAACTGTTTTTT.

The chain couples TRBV29-1 to TRBJ1-2, with D hard to call. Germline CDR1 is SQVTM and CDR2 is ANQGSEA. Between the trimmed V and J ends, which lost 4 bases and 0 bases, there was a span of 15 bases. The CDR3 is made up of 15 amino acids. Written as DNA, the CDR3 is TGCAGCGTTGGCCCCTGGCAGGTAGCTAACTATGGCTACACCTTC. This codes for CSVGPWQVANYGYTF.

The genes are TRBV4-1 and TRBJ2-2; 12 nucleotides match TRBD1. Germline V lookup: CDR1 MGHRA, CDR2 YSYEKL. V was pared by 6 bases and J by 6 bases, with 11 bases of the junction left unmatched. This CDR3 comprises 17 residues. This CDR3 is CASSIPPGQGAAGELFF. The CDR3 nucleotides are TGCGCCAGCAGTATACCCCCGGGACAGGGGGCTGCCGGGGAGCTGTTTTTT.

This clone was seen only once. V gene TRBV7-9 combines with J gene TRBJ2-2, with D uncertain. CDR3 length equals 13 residues. The germline CDR1 and CDR2 sequences are SEHNR and FQNEAQ (reference sequence). Deletions cut 4 bases from V and 9 bases from J, with 12 bases between. CDR3 DNA sequence: TGTGCCAGCAGCTCCGGGTTGCCCCGGGAGCTGTTTTTT. Translated, it gives CASSSGLPRELFF.

The chain combines TRBV7-8 with TRBJ1-4, with D uncertain. V gave up 5 bases and J gave up 6 bases, with 25 bases separating them. Germline loops: CDR1 SGHVS, CDR2 FQNEAQ. The CDR3 consists of 18 residues. The CDR3 DNA is TGTGCCAGCAGCCGCTTAGGTATAAGGCCAAACGCAGATGAAAAACTGTTTTTT. Its translation is CASSRLGIRPNADEKLFF.

The chain combines TRBV11-2 with TRBJ1-3; a possible D gene is TRBD1 (6 bases). Germline V gene data show CDR1 as SGHAT and CDR2 as FQNNGV. Trimming pared 4 bases from V and 0 bases from J, leaving 13 bases between. This CDR3 spans 16 amino acids. CDR3 protein: CASSWGGGASGNTIYF. The CDR3 DNA reads as TGTGCCAGCAGCTGGGGAGGGGGGGCCTCTGGAAACACCATATATTTT.

Comment on this clone: The sample has other DNA sequences that encode this CDR3 too. The genes are TRBV15 and TRBJ2-5, with D possibly TRBD1 on 6 matching bases. Deletions cut 0 bases from V and 4 bases from J, with 6 bases between. The germline V gene has CDR1 LNHNV and CDR2 YYDKDF (reference sequence). CDR3 size: 13 residues. The CDR3 here is CATSRDRGETQYF. CDR3 sequence (DNA): TGTGCCACCAGCAGAGACAGGGGAGAGACCCAGTACTTC.

The chain recombines TRBV28 with TRBJ2-3; TRBD2 matches at 7 bases. After removal of 6 bases from V and 2 bases from J, the junction contained 14 bases not matched to a gene. CDR3 length equals 17 residues. The germline V gene encodes CDR1 MDHEN and CDR2 SYDVKM. CDR3 sequence (DNA): TGTGCCAGCAGCTTGCGACCCGGGACTAACCCCACAGATACGCAGTATTTT. This sequence encodes CASSLRPGTNPTDTQYF.

The V call is TRBV5-6, the J call TRBJ2-1; TRBD2 agrees at 8 bases. The germline gives CDR1 SGHDT, CDR2 YYEEEE. This CDR3 contains 14 residues. Losses at the gene ends were 5 bases for V and 4 bases for J; bases not matched to a gene: 5. CDR3 loop: CASRPGRGYNEQFF. For the CDR3, the DNA is TGTGCCAGCAGACCCGGGAGGGGATACAATGAGCAGTTCTTC.

The rearrangement links TRBV5-6 to TRBJ2-7, with TRBD1 identical over 12 bases. The CDR3 loop spans 14 amino acids. CDR1 and CDR2 (germline): SGHDT, YYEEEE. Trimming removed 3 bases from V and 2 bases from J; junction bases left unmatched: 0. In DNA form, the CDR3 reads TGTGCCAGCAGCTGGGACAGGGGGCCCTACGAGCAGTACTTC. It specifies CASSWDRGPYEQYF.

Concerning this clone itself: Its ends do not fully match the called genes, so a read error is possible. The chain carries TRBV27 and TRBJ2-2; 7 positions match TRBD2. This CDR3 has 14 residues. Germline values: CDR1 MNHEY, CDR2 SMNVEV (reference sequence). In DNA form, the CDR3 reads TGTGTCAGCGGTTGGGGGGGTAACACCGGGGAGCTGTTTTTT. This encodes CVSGWGGNTGELFF.

The chain joins TRBV7-9 to TRBJ2-4, with D perhaps matching TRBD2 (6 bases). The CDR3 covers 13 residues. Germline-derived CDR1 and CDR2 are SEHNR and FQNEAQ (reference sequence). V gave up 5 bases and J gave up 7 bases, with 12 bases separating them. This chain's CDR3 is CASSLIRGNIQYF. The CDR3 DNA follows: TGTGCCAGCAGCCTCATCCGGGGGAACATTCAGTACTTC.

CDR3 DNA sequence: TGTGCCAGCAGCTTAACGACAGGGGTGGGGGCAGGGACCCAGTACTTC. This gives the protein CASSLTTGVGAGTQYF. The chain uses TRBV13 and TRBJ2-5; 8 nucleotides line up with TRBD1. The CDR3 is made up of 16 amino acids. The germline gives CDR1 PRHDT, CDR2 FYEKMQ (reference sequence). V dropped 2 bases and J dropped 7; count of bases not matched to a gene: 12. Based on the CDR3 plus reference TRBV13 and TRBJ2-5, the full variable domain is AAGVIQSPRHLIKEKRETATLKCYPIPRHDTVYWYQQGPGQDPQFLISFYEKMQSDKGSIPDRFSAQQFSDYHSELNMSSLELGDSALYFCASSLTTGVGAGTQYFGPGTRLLVL.

As DNA, the CDR3 is TGTGCCACCACACCGGGACTATTTGGAAACACCATATATTTT. It is translated as CATTPGLFGNTIYF. This rearrangement joins TRBV19 to TRBJ1-3, with D possibly being TRBD1 (5 bases). V lost 10 bases and J lost 3, with 16 bases in between. This CDR3 is 14 amino acids long. Per the germline V gene, CDR1 is LNHDA and CDR2 is SQIVND (reference sequence).